This TCR beta chain was recorded in a study of cytomegalovirus exposure and HLA in healthy donors. Study observations and caveats: For TCR beta chains, V- and J-gene trimming was later linked to a missense DCLRE1C variant.

The PCR made use of 60 Vbeta and 13 Jbeta primers. Profiled with immunoSEQ multiplex PCR; TCRdb holds only in-frame clones, not every one. The table includes about 200,000 clones, 70% to 90% detected once. There are 15 residues in the CDR3. V shed 3 bases and J 5 bases; nucleotides not matched to a gene: 6. Germline lookup yields CDR1 MRHNA and CDR2 SNTAGT. Regarding this clone: The target antigen is unknown.

The sequencing input was PBMCs. This receptor was obtained from a man aged 25 to 40 in good health and CMV-seronegative. The rearrangement joins TRBV6-4 to TRBJ2-3; TRBD2 aligns across 9 bases. The CDR3 DNA sequence: TGTGCCAGCAGTGAACGCGGGGGGGCCGAAGATACGCAGTATTTT. Translated, it gives CASSERGGAEDTQYF.